Shown below are 9 T cell receptor beta chains from a single sample sequenced in a study of cytomegalovirus exposure and HLA in healthy donors. TCRdb keeps only in-frame clones here, not all; method: immunoSEQ multiplex PCR. The table records under 250,000 clones, around four fifths of them present only once. Input material: PBMCs. Source of these receptors: a woman in her late teens or twenties in good health and CMV-seronegative.

The V call is TRBV5-1, the J call TRBJ2-1; 9 nucleotides match TRBD2. CDR3 length equals 16 residues. Germline V CDR1 and CDR2: SGHRS, YFSETQ. V shed 2 bases, J shed 4 bases, and the junction held 7 bases outside the gene matches. This CDR3 is CASSFYSGGDYNEQFF. The CDR3 bases are TGCGCCAGCAGCTTTTATAGCGGGGGAGATTACAATGAGCAGTTCTTC.

The rearrangement joins TRBV2 to TRBJ1-5; 8 nucleotides agree with TRBD1. The CDR3 totals 16 residues. Losses at the gene ends were 6 bases for V and 0 bases for J; bases not matched to a gene: 7. Germline V lookup: CDR1 SNHLY, CDR2 FYNNEI. This CDR3 reads CASRPGGGYSNQPQHF. The CDR3 nucleotides are TGTGCCAGCAGGCCAGGGGGCGGATATAGCAATCAGCCCCAGCATTTT.

A few counts support this clone. The V call is TRBV7-2, the J call TRBJ1-1; tentatively, D is TRBD1 (6 bases). Trimming took off 4 bases at V and 2 bases at J, with 11 bases between the two ends. Germline V lookup: CDR1 SGHTA, CDR2 FQGNSA. This CDR3 region has 14 residues. CDR3 DNA: TGTGCCAGCAGCTCACAGGGTAGAAACACTGAAGCTTTCTTT. Residues: CASSSQGRNTEAFF. The full variable domain, completed using reference TRBV7-2 and TRBJ1-1, is GAGVSQSPSNKVTEKGKDVELRCDPISGHTALYWYRQSLGQGLEFLIYFQGNSAPDKSGLPSDRFSAERTGGSVSTLTIQRTQQEDSAVYLCASSSQGRNTEAFFGQGTRLTVV.

DNA of the CDR3: TGTGCCAGCAGCCCGGACCGGGAGGCAGGGAATCAGCCCCAGCATTTT. Encoded protein: CASSPDREAGNQPQHF. The chain has TRBV4-2 and TRBJ1-5; tentative D call: TRBD1 (5 bases). Germline values: CDR1 LGHNA, CDR2 YNFKEQ. This CDR3 has 16 amino acids. The V and J ends lost 4 bases and 4 bases respectively, with 17 bases between them.

This clone appeared a few times. DNA for the CDR3: TGTGCCAGCAGCCAAGGACCTCTGCGAGACCCCTCTGAAGCTTTCTTT. It is translated as CASSQGPLRDPSEAFF. The chain recombines TRBV14 with TRBJ1-1, with D uncertain. The germline V gene has CDR1 SGHDN and CDR2 FVKESK. The ends were cut back, 1 base at V and 6 bases at J, with 18 bases in the middle. This CDR3 is built from 16 residues.

The V call is TRBV27, the J call TRBJ2-1; 15 nucleotides line up with TRBD2. Germline V gene lookup returns CDR1 MNHEY and CDR2 SMNVEV (reference sequence). The CDR3 runs to 17 residues. Losses at the gene ends were 6 bases for V and 1 base for J; bases not matched to a gene: 4. CDR3: CASSLGTSGGSYNEQFF. The CDR3 DNA sequence: TGTGCCAGCAGCCTCGGGACTAGCGGGGGGTCCTACAATGAGCAGTTCTTC.

The sample holds one count of this clone. The rearrangement joins TRBV5-1 to TRBJ1-5; a weak D match, TRBD1 (6 bases). CDR3 length equals 14 residues. Germline loops: CDR1 SGHRS, CDR2 YFSETQ. V lost 0 bases and J lost 5, with 9 bases in between. CDR3 sequence: CASSLGRGDQPQHF. The CDR3 DNA follows: TGCGCCAGCAGCTTGGGTAGGGGGGATCAGCCCCAGCATTTT.

CDR3 loop: CSVAPRGGPQETQYF. Here the CDR3 DNA reads TGCAGCGTTGCGCCGCGGGGAGGGCCCCAAGAGACCCAGTACTTC. V usage is TRBV29-1 and J usage is TRBJ2-5; TRBD2 matches 7 bases. CDR3 length: 15 residues. The junction had 9 bases not matched to a gene; V was cut back by 4 bases and J by 1 base. The germline V gene encodes CDR1 SQVTM and CDR2 ANQGSEA.

The V call is TRBV6-1, the J call TRBJ2-1; 7 bases match TRBD2. The ends lost 10 bases at V and 6 bases at J; junction bases unmatched: 9. The germline V gene encodes CDR1 MNHNS and CDR2 SASEGT. The CDR3 is 13 residues long. This chain's CDR3 is CATSPPGGNEQFF. CDR3 bases: TGTGCCACCTCCCCCCCGGGAGGCAATGAGCAGTTCTTC.